This TCR beta chain was recorded in a study of glioma-infiltrating T cells. Study observations and caveats: Above-expected tissue-blood divergence occurred in all gliomas, most in low-grade ones.

This clonotype has ten or more counts. No antigen is known for it. The iRepertoire nested amplicon-rescue multiplex PCR amplified TCR alpha and beta CDR3s from RNA. Tissue mRNA or PBMC total RNA, roughly 85-450 ng, went into one-step reverse transcription and amplification. TCRdb processed the multiplex PCR reads anew with MiXCR; each CDR3 protein has one entry. Of under 200,000 distinct CDR3 sequences listed, more than 35% were seen once; the top ten hold roughly 5.5%. The sequence derives from a human donor with low-grade glioma or glioblastoma, undergoing nonglioma brain surgery, or in good health (not recorded which). Sequencing input: glioma tissue, nonneoplastic brain tissue, or PBMCs (not recorded which).

The CDR3 sequence: CSARQGAAGYTF. DNA of the CDR3: TGCAGTGCGAGACAAGGGGCGGCTGGCTACACCTTC. The chain links TRBV20-1 to TRBJ1-2; D is perhaps TRBD1 (5 bases). Trimming stripped 6 bases from V and 7 bases from J, with 15 bases between. Per germline, CDR1 DFQATT and CDR2 SNEGSKA (reference sequence). The CDR3 consists of 12 residues.